The 13 T cell receptor beta chains in this list originate from one sample, sequenced in a study of blood T cell repertoires in COVID-19. The method was immunoSEQ multiplex PCR; TCRdb's version includes in-frame clones alone and lacks a portion of them. The sample yields 200,000 to 300,000 clones, 82% seen once. Sequencing was carried out using peripheral blood. Every receptor here comes from a woman aged 55-70 years with active or convalescent COVID-19.

CDR3: CASSPQTGENTEAFF. In nucleotides, the CDR3 is TGCGCCAGCAGCCCCCAGACAGGGGAGAACACTGAAGCTTTCTTT. The chain combines TRBV5-1 with TRBJ1-1; 8 bases align to TRBD1. V lost 4 bases, J lost 1 base, and 6 bases stayed unmatched. This CDR3 comprises 15 residues. Per the germline V gene, CDR1 is SGHRS and CDR2 is YFSETQ.

The rearrangement joins TRBV6-5 to TRBJ2-5; weak D call: TRBD1 (7 bases). Germline CDR1 and CDR2: MNHEY and SVGAGI. Trimming cost V 6 bases and J 5 bases, with 13 bases left between them. The CDR3 is 13 residues long. The CDR3 loop reads CASREGAYETQYF. DNA of the CDR3: TGTGCCAGCAGGGAGGGGGCATATGAGACCCAGTACTTC.

This clone has a count of ten or more. CDR3 DNA: TGTGCCAGCAGTTCCCCCCTCAGCGGGTCCCAAGAGACCCAGTACTTC. It is translated as CASSSPLSGSQETQYF. The V and J genes are TRBV28 and TRBJ2-5; a possible D gene is TRBD2 (6 bases). Germline V CDR1 and CDR2: MDHEN, SYDVKM. The CDR3 totals 16 residues. The V gene lost 4 bases and the J gene lost 1 base, with 16 bases spanning the gap.

Here the CDR3 reads CASSEGTGQTNYGYTF. In nucleotides, the CDR3 is TGCGCCAGCAGCGAAGGGACAGGCCAGACTAACTATGGCTACACCTTC. The chain links TRBV5-1 to TRBJ1-2; TRBD1 matches at 8 bases. This CDR3 is 16 amino acids long. Looked up from germline, CDR1 is SGHRS and CDR2 is YFSETQ. V lost 4 bases to trimming and J lost 0 bases; unmatched junction nucleotides: 8.

CDR3 nucleotides: TGTGCCAGCAGTGAAGGGACAGGGAAGGCTGAAGCTTTCTTT. As protein: CASSEGTGKAEAFF. The V and J genes are TRBV6-1 and TRBJ1-1; 8 positions agree with TRBD1. CDR3 length equals 14 residues. The J segment lost 6 bases and the V segment lost 1 base, leaving 4 bases of the junction unmatched. In germline, CDR1 is MNHNS, CDR2 SASEGT.

The chain joins TRBV30 to TRBJ1-2; D ambiguous. Germline values: CDR1 GTSNPN, CDR2 SVGIG (reference sequence). With 4 bases removed from V and 2 bases from J, the gap between germline ends came to 11 bases. There are 13 residues in the CDR3. CDR3 protein: CAWTPPVNYGYTF. The DNA of the CDR3 is TGTGCCTGGACCCCGCCGGTCAACTATGGCTACACCTTC.

The sample holds a few counts of this clone. The chain links TRBV27 to TRBJ2-5; D might be TRBD1 (6 bases). The CDR3 contains 14 residues. The germline V gene has CDR1 MNHEY and CDR2 SMNVEV (reference sequence). Trimming left V 5 bases short and J 0 bases short, with 10 bases between. In DNA, the CDR3 is TGTGCCAGCAGTCCAGGACAGCACCAAGAGACCCAGTACTTC. Protein sequence: CASSPGQHQETQYF.

The chain combines TRBV6-5 with TRBJ1-2; D perhaps matches TRBD1 (6 bases). CDR1 is MNHEY and CDR2 is SVGAGI in the germline V gene. The CDR3 is 12 amino acids. Trimming took 11 bases from V and 8 from J, leaving 18 bases between them. CDR3 sequence (DNA): TGTGCCTCCTTTAACAGGGCCGCCGGCTACACCTTC. Its protein product is CASFNRAAGYTF.

V is TRBV7-9 and J is TRBJ2-1; the match to TRBD2 covers 11 bases. The CDR3 length is 16 residues. In germline, CDR1 is SEHNR, CDR2 FQNEAQ (reference sequence). Losses at the gene ends were 3 bases for V and 9 bases for J; bases not matched to a gene: 10. The CDR3 loop is CASSFGLAGGPGEQFF. CDR3 DNA sequence: TGTGCCAGCAGCTTCGGGTTAGCGGGGGGGCCTGGTGAGCAGTTCTTC.

The chain joins TRBV5-5 to TRBJ1-3; D possibly corresponds to TRBD1 (6 bases). The CDR3 sequence is 15 residues long. Germline CDR1 SGHKS, CDR2 YYEKEE (reference sequence). V gave up 2 bases and J gave up 7 bases, with 16 bases separating them. The CDR3, as DNA: TGTGCCAGCAGCTTTATACAGGGTAGGACCAACACCATATATTTT. This codes for CASSFIQGRTNTIYF. Filled out from reference TRBV5-5 and TRBJ1-3, the complete variable domain reads DAGVTQSPTHLIKTRGQQVTLRCSPISGHKSVSWYQQVLGQGPQFIFQYYEKEERGRGNFPDRFSARQFPNYSSELNVNALLLGDSALYLCASSFIQGRTNTIYFGEGSWLTVV.

This clone occurred once. Other DNA sequences from this sample encode an identical CDR3 as well. The chain employs TRBV6-1 and TRBJ1-2, with D possibly TRBD1 on 6 matching bases. In germline, CDR1 is MNHNS, CDR2 SASEGT. The CDR3 totals 13 residues. Trimming pared 3 bases from V and 3 bases from J, leaving 8 bases between. The chain's CDR3 is CASSETGDYGYTF. The CDR3 DNA reads TGTGCCAGCAGTGAGACAGGTGACTATGGCTACACCTTC.

This clone was counted a single time. The chain combines TRBV6-5 with TRBJ1-1; 8 bases fit TRBD1. The CDR3 is 14 amino acids. Per the germline V gene, CDR1 is MNHEY and CDR2 is SVGAGI. The ends lost 5 bases at V and 5 bases at J; junction bases unmatched: 7. The CDR3 DNA reads TGTGCCAGCAGTACCGGACAGGGCGAGACTGAAGCTTTCTTT. It specifies CASSTGQGETEAFF.

The rearrangement uses TRBV28 and TRBJ2-2, with a possible D match to TRBD2 (5 bases). The CDR3 is 16 amino acids. V lost 5 bases to trimming and J lost 4 bases, with 17 bases between them. The germline CDR1 and CDR2 sequences are MDHEN and SYDVKM. CDR3 nucleotides: TGTGCCAGCAGTGAGTGGGCGGGTCTCGCCACCGGGGAGCTGTTTTTT. This sequence encodes CASSEWAGLATGELFF.